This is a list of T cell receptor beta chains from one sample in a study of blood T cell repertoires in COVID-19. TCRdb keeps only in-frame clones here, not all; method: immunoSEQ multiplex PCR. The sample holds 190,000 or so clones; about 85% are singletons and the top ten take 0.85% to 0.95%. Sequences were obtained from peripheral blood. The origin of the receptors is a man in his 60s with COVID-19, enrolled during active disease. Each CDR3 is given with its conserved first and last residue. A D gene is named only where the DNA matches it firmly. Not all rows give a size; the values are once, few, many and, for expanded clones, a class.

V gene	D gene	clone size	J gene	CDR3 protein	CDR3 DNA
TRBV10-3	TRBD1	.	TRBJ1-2	CAISNRDRTGGYTF	TGTGCCATCAGTAACCGGGACAGAACCGGTGGCTACACCTTC
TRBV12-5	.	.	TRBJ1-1	CASGLVQSTEAFF	TGTGCTAGTGGTTTGGTACAGAGCACTGAAGCTTTCTTT
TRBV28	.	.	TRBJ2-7	CASSFNRVRYF	TGTGCCAGCAGTTTCAACAGGGTAAGGTACTTC
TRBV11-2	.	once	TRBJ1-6	CASSLGEWRGDSNSPLHF	TGTGCCAGCAGCTTAGGGGAGTGGAGGGGCGATAGTAATTCACCCCTCCACTTT
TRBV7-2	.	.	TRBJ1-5	CASSVRQDSNQPQHF	TGTGCCAGCAGCGTAAGACAGGATAGCAATCAGCCCCAGCATTTT
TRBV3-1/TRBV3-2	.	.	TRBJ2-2	CASRDGGSGELFF	TGTGCCAGCAGAGACGGGGGATCCGGGGAGCTGTTTTTT
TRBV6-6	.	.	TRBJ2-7	CASSTLDRLMYEQYF	TGTGCCAGCAGTACCCTCGACAGGTTAATGTACGAGCAGTACTTC
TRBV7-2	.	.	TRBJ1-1	CASSLRGTKGNTEAFF	TGTGCCAGCAGCTTACGGGGAACTAAAGGGAACACTGAAGCTTTCTTT
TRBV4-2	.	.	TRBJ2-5	CASSQDRGGETQYF	TGTGCCAGCAGCCAAGATCGAGGAGGTGAGACCCAGTACTTC
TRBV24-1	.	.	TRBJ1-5	CATSASGFQPQHF	TGTGCCACCAGTGCTTCGGGGTTTCAGCCCCAGCATTTT
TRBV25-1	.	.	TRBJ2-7	CASSDLWGGGEQYF	TGTGCCAGCAGTGATCTGTGGGGGGGCGGCGAGCAGTACTTC
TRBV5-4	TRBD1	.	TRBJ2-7	CASSPPGQGAYEQYF	TGTGCCAGCAGCCCGCCGGGACAGGGGGCCTACGAGCAGTACTTC
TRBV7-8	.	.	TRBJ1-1	CASSLGRNTEAFF	TGTGCCAGCAGCTTGGGCAGGAACACTGAAGCTTTCTTT
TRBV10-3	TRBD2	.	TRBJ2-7	CAISGTSGEPYEQYF	TGTGCCATCAGTGGGACTAGCGGGGAACCCTACGAGCAGTACTTC
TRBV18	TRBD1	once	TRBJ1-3	CASSPRDRSFSGNTIYF	TGTGCCAGCTCACCACGGGACAGGTCTTTCTCTGGAAACACCATATATTTT
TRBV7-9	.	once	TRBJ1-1	CASSYQGLSTEAFF	TGTGCCAGCAGCTATCAGGGGTTGTCCACTGAAGCTTTCTTT
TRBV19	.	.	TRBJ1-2	CASSISGDDGYTF	TGTGCCAGTAGTATATCGGGGGACGATGGCTACACCTTC
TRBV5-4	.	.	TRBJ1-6	CASSLDRDNSPLHF	TGTGCCAGCAGCTTGGACAGGGATAATTCACCCCTCCACTTT
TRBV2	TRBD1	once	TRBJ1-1	CASRRQGAVTEAFF	TGTGCCAGCAGACGACAGGGGGCGGTCACTGAAGCTTTCTTT
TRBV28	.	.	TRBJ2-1	CASSPYGGLRAYNEQFF	TGTGCCAGCAGTCCGTATGGGGGACTCCGAGCCTACAATGAGCAGTTCTTC
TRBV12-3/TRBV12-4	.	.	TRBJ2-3	CASSGSRTDTQYF	TGTGCCAGCAGCGGGTCGCGCACAGATACGCAGTATTTT
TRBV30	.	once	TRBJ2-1	CAWSLERRSSYNEQFF	TGTGCCTGGAGTTTAGAGCGCCGGAGCTCCTACAATGAGCAGTTCTTC
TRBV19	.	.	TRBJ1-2	CASRGGRDGYTF	TGTGCCAGTAGAGGGGGAAGGGATGGCTACACCTTC
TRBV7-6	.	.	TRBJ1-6	CASSLFQLGDNSPLHF	TGTGCCAGCAGCTTATTTCAGTTAGGGGATAATTCACCCCTCCACTTT
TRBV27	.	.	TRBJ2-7	CASSFKAESSYEQYF	TGTGCCAGCAGTTTTAAGGCGGAGAGCTCCTACGAGCAGTACTTC
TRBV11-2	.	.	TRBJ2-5	CASSLGAGPQETQYF	TGTGCCAGCAGCTTAGGGGCGGGACCTCAAGAGACCCAGTACTTC
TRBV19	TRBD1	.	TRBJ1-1	CASSTGQTNTEAFF	TGTGCCAGTAGTACGGGACAGACGAACACTGAAGCTTTCTTT
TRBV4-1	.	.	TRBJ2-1	CASSQVDIIAYNEQFF	TGCGCCAGCAGCCAAGTGGACATAATAGCCTACAATGAGCAGTTCTTC
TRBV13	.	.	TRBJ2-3	CASRMRVTDTQYF	TGTGCCAGCAGAATGCGGGTAACAGATACGCAGTATTTT
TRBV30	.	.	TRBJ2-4	CAWSVGGQGNIQYF	TGTGCCTGGAGTGTGGGCGGACAAGGGAACATTCAGTACTTC
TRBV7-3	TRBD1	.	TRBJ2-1	CASSWDRANEQFF	TGTGCCAGCAGCTGGGACAGGGCCAATGAGCAGTTCTTC
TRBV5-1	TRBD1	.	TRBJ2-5	CASSFTGAGETQYF	TGCGCCAGCAGCTTTACAGGGGCTGGAGAGACCCAGTACTTC
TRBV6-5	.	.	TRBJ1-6	CASSFSQNSPLHF	TGTGCCAGCAGTTTTTCCCAAAATTCACCCCTCCACTTT
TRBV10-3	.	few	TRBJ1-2	CAISVEGANYGYTF	TGTGCCATCAGTGTAGAAGGGGCTAACTATGGCTACACCTTC
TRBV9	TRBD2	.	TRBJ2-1	CASSVEWASGINEQFF	TGTGCCAGCAGCGTAGAGTGGGCTAGCGGGATTAATGAGCAGTTCTTC
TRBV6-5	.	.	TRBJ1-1	CASSFGEGTEAFF	TGTGCCAGCAGTTTCGGGGAGGGGACTGAAGCTTTCTTT
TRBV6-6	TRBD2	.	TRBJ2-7	CASSPTGLAGNSYEQYF	TGTGCCAGCAGTCCCACCGGCCTAGCGGGAAACTCATACGAGCAGTACTTC
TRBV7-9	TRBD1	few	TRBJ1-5	CASSFASGTDNQPQHF	TGTGCCAGCAGCTTCGCTTCCGGGACAGACAATCAGCCCCAGCATTTT
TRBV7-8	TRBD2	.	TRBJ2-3	CASSLERIAGGRSDTQYF	TGTGCCAGCAGCTTAGAGAGAATAGCGGGAGGGAGGTCAGATACGCAGTATTTT
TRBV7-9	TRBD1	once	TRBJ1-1	CASSRQGPTNTEAFF	TGTGCCAGCAGCCGACAGGGGCCAACGAACACTGAAGCTTTCTTT
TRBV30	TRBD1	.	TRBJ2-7	CAWSTGQGGPLAGYEQYF	TGTGCCTGGAGTACGGGACAGGGGGGACCGCTAGCGGGTTACGAGCAGTACTTC
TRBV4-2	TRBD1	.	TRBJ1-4	CASSSRDSGEKLFF	TGTGCCAGCAGCTCCCGGGACAGCGGGGAAAAACTGTTTTTT
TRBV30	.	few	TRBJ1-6	CAWTRGSYNSPLHF	TGTGCCTGGACCCGGGGGAGCTATAATTCACCCCTCCACTTT
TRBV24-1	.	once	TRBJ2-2	CATRAPGSGELFF	TGTGCCACCAGGGCCCCTGGGAGCGGGGAGCTGTTTTTT
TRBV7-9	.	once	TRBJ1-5	CASSSGGNQPQHF	TGTGCCAGCAGCTCCGGCGGGAATCAGCCCCAGCATTTT
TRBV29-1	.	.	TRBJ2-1	CSVEKDSSYNEQFF	TGCAGCGTTGAAAAAGACAGCTCCTACAATGAGCAGTTCTTC
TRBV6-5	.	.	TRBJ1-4	CASSPRDTSNEKLFF	TGTGCCAGCAGTCCCCGGGACACGAGTAATGAAAAACTGTTTTTT
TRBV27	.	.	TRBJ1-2	CASSFSSLNYGYTF	TGTGCCAGCAGTTTTAGTTCACTAAACTATGGCTACACCTTC
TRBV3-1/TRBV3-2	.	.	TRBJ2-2	CASSSNRDTGELFF	TGTGCCAGCAGCTCAAACAGGGACACCGGGGAGCTGTTTTTT
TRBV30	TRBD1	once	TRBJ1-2	CAWRTQGAMSYTF	TGTGCCTGGAGAACACAGGGGGCGATGAGCTACACCTTC
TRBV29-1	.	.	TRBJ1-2	CSVVTGFGYGYTF	TGCAGCGTTGTCACGGGTTTTGGCTATGGCTACACCTTC
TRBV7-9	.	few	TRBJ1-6	CASSRRGLVNSPLHF	TGTGCCAGCAGCCGCCGAGGGCTCGTTAATTCACCCCTCCACTTT
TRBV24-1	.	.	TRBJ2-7	CATSDAGGALSYEQYF	TGTGCCACCAGTGACGCCGGAGGGGCCCTCTCCTACGAGCAGTACTTC
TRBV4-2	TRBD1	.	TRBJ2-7	CASSQYSGTGVYEQYF	TGTGCCAGCAGCCAGTATTCCGGGACAGGGGTTTACGAGCAGTACTTC